These 18 T cell receptor beta chains share one sample of origin, sequenced in a study of shared clonotypes between healthy human individuals. Method: immunoSEQ multiplex PCR; TCRdb's copy keeps in-frame clones and lacks some. Seen here are 450,000 to 600,000 clones, 70% to 80% observed once, and the top ten hold more than 10%. Sequencing used PBMCs. The receptors come from a woman in her forties in good health. Some clones in this sample may be carry-over from other donors' samples.

This chain uses TRBV21-1 with TRBJ2-5. TRBV21-1 has pseudogene status. CDR3 length equals 15 residues. The CDR3 DNA sequence: TGTGCCAGCAGCAAAGGTTCTGTCAACCAAGAGACCCAGTACTTC. It yields the protein CASSKGSVNQETQYF.

The rearrangement joins TRBV7-3 to TRBJ2-3, with 7 bases identical to TRBD2. Germline CDR1 SGHTA, CDR2 FQGTGA. The ends lost 2 bases at V and 0 bases at J; junction bases unmatched: 5. CDR3 size: 16 residues. The CDR3 spells CASSLVPGGSTDTQYF. The CDR3 region has the DNA TGTGCCAGCAGCTTAGTTCCGGGAGGTAGCACAGATACGCAGTATTTT.

V and J are TRBV11-3 and TRBJ1-2; possible D gene TRBD1, 5 bases. CDR1 is SGHNT, CDR2 YENEEA, per germline. The CDR3 runs to 15 residues. V lost 8 bases and J 7 bases, leaving 23 bases between the germline ends. The CDR3 coding sequence is TGTGCCAGCCGCAACGGGTGGGAGTCTGGGGGTGGCTACACCTTC. It specifies CASRNGWESGGGYTF. The full variable domain, rest sourced from reference TRBV11-3 and TRBJ1-2, is EAGVVQSPRYKIIEKKQPVAFWCNPISGHNTLYWYLQNLGQGPELLIRYENEEAVDDSQLPKDRFSAERLKGVDSTLKIQPAELGDSAVYLCASRNGWESGGGYTFGSGTRLTVV.

This chain connects TRBV12-2 to TRBJ2-7; the table's D call, TRBD1, has no DNA check behind it. TRBV12-2 has pseudogene status. The CDR3 length is 14 residues. The CDR3 loop is CASRLVDIPGEQYF. CDR3 nucleotides: TGTGCAAGTCGCTTAGTGGACATCCCCGGCGAGCAGTACTTC.

The rearrangement joins TRBV18 to TRBJ1-1, with 9 bases aligning to TRBD1. J was trimmed by 5 bases and V by 4 bases; bases with no gene match: 5. This CDR3 region has 14 residues. Germline V lookup: CDR1 KGHSH, CDR2 LQKENI. The CDR3, as DNA: TGTGCCAGCTCACTTGGACAGGGGAGAACTGAAGCTTTCTTT. It codes for CASSLGQGRTEAFF.

Regarding this clone: The sample holds other DNA sequences that translate to the same CDR3. The gene calls are TRBV18 and TRBJ2-7; no reliable D call. The germline gives CDR1 KGHSH, CDR2 LQKENI. Trimming cost V 3 bases and J 2 bases, with 5 bases left between them. CDR3 length equals 12 residues. The CDR3 DNA follows: TGTGCCAGCTCACCTTCCCCCTACGAGCAGTACTTC. Protein product: CASSPSPYEQYF.

The CDR3 DNA follows: TGTGCCAGCAGCTTAGTTGTAGGGTATGGCTACACCTTC. Its protein is CASSLVVGYGYTF. This sequence joins TRBV7-2 and TRBJ1-2; D is uncertain. The CDR3 totals 13 residues. CDR1 SGHTA and CDR2 FQGNSA come from the germline V gene. The ends were cut back, 1 base at V and 5 bases at J, with 8 bases in the middle.

This clone has a single count. This rearrangement joins TRBV6-1 to TRBJ1-1; no clear D gene. This CDR3 is built from 11 residues. Germline loops: CDR1 MNHNS, CDR2 SASEGT. The ends were cut back, 10 bases at V and 5 bases at J, with 11 bases in the middle. As DNA, the CDR3 is TGTGCCATCATAGGTGGAACTGAAGCTTTCTTT. This translates into CAIIGGTEAFF.

About this clone: This may be a read error, as it is one base from a much larger clone. V gene TRBV2 combines with J gene TRBJ1-4; possibly TRBD1 for D (6 bases). CDR1 is SNHLY and CDR2 is FYNNEI in the germline V gene. CDR3 length: 14 residues. CDR3 nucleotide sequence: TGTGCCAGCAGTGCTCAGGGGTCTAATGAAAAACTGCTTTTT. The encoded protein is CASSAQGSNEKLLF.

This clone has just one count. The rearrangement joins TRBV6-1 to TRBJ1-3, with D tentatively TRBD1 (5 bases). The germline V and J ends were trimmed by 6 bases and 1 base, with 7 bases remaining between them. There are 13 residues in the CDR3. Germline V gene sequence: CDR1 MNHNS, CDR2 SASEGT. The DNA of the CDR3 is TGTGCCAGCAGGGGACCATCTGGAAACACCATATATTTT. Translation: CASRGPSGNTIYF.

The rearrangement links TRBV7-9 to TRBJ2-5; D is unresolved. The germline CDR1 and CDR2 sequences are SEHNR and FQNEAQ (reference sequence). This CDR3 contains 16 residues. V dropped 3 bases and J dropped 2 bases, with 16 bases sitting between them. The CDR3 DNA reads as TGTGCCAGCAGCTTGGGCCTGGGCTCAGGACAAGAGACCCAGTACTTC. It encodes CASSLGLGSGQETQYF.

In regard to this clone: Since a far larger clone is one base different, this is likely a read error. CDR3 in DNA: TGTGCCAGCAGCTTAGAAGGAGCGACGCCCTACAATGAGCAGTTCTTC. Its translation is CASSLEGATPYNEQFF. The J gene is TRBJ2-1, the V gene TRBV7-9; D unclear. The V end lost 1 base, the J end lost 2 bases, and 12 bases lay between the germline ends. CDR3 size: 16 residues. The V gene's germline CDR1 is SEHNR and CDR2 FQNEAQ (reference sequence).

The rearrangement links TRBV4-3 to TRBJ2-3, with TRBD2 matching 7 bases. This CDR3 comprises 15 residues. In germline, CDR1 is LGHNA, CDR2 YSLEER. V lost 0 bases to trimming and J lost 0 bases; unmatched junction nucleotides: 0. The CDR3 here is CASSQEGGSTDTQYF. Written as DNA, the CDR3 is TGCGCCAGCAGCCAAGAGGGGGGGAGCACAGATACGCAGTATTTT.

This clone was seen more than once but under ten times. The chain employs TRBV10-3 and TRBJ2-1, with 9 bases identical to TRBD2. Per the germline V gene, CDR1 is ENHRY and CDR2 is SYGVKD. The V and J ends lost 3 bases and 9 bases, in that order; junction bases with no gene match: 15. The CDR3 has 17 residues. The CDR3 region is CAISERASGIVVREQFF. Here the CDR3 DNA reads TGTGCCATCAGTGAAAGGGCTAGCGGGATTGTGGTACGTGAGCAGTTCTTC.

The chain has TRBV21-1 and TRBJ1-5. TRBV21-1 is marked as a pseudogene. The length of the CDR3 is 15 residues. The CDR3 coding sequence is TGTGCCAGCAGCAAAGTAGTGGGAGGGGATCAGCCCCAGCATTTT. Protein sequence: CASSKVVGGDQPQHF.

V is TRBV6-4 and J is TRBJ2-1; D ambiguous. Trimming shortened V by 2 bases and J by 3 bases, and 29 bases separated the two germline ends. CDR3 length: 21 residues. Germline CDR1 is MRHNA and CDR2 is SNTAGT. The CDR3 region is CASSDRRCDTVPLPRYNEQFF. DNA for the CDR3: TGTGCCAGCAGTGACCGTAGGTGCGACACCGTCCCCCTTCCCCGCTACAATGAGCAGTTCTTC.

A note on this clone: A much bigger clone sits one base away, suggesting this may be a read error. The chain carries TRBV29-1 and TRBJ1-2, with D maybe TRBD1 (6 bases). In germline, CDR1 is SQVTM, CDR2 ANQGSEA. There are 12 residues in the CDR3. CDR3: CNVTGTTYGYTF. The DNA for the CDR3 is TGCAACGTGACCGGGACAACTTATGGCTACACCTTC.

The CDR3 loop reads CASSLQQGGGYTF. For the CDR3, the DNA is TGTGCCAGCAGCTTACAACAGGGCGGAGGCTACACCTTC. The genes are TRBV7-9 and TRBJ1-2; D might be TRBD1 (6 bases). The CDR3 covers 13 residues. V was pared by 2 bases and J by 8 bases, with 12 bases between. CDR1 and CDR2 from the germline V gene are SEHNR and FQNEAQ (reference sequence).